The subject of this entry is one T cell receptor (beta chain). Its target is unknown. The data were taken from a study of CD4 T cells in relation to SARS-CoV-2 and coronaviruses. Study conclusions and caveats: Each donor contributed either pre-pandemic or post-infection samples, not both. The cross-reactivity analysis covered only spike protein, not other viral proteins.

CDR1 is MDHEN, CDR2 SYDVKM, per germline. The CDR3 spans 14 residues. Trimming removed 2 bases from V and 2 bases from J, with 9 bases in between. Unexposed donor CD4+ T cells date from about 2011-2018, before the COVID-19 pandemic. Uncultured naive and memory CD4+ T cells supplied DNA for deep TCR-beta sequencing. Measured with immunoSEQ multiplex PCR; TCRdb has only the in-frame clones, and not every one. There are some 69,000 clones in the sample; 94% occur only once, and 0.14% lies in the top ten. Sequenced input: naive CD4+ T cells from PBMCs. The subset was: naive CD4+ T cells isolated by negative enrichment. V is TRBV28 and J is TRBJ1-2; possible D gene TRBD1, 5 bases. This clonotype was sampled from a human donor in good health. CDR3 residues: CASSLRAGNYGYTF. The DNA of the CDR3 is TGTGCCAGCAGTTTACGAGCAGGGAACTATGGCTACACCTTC.